The entry that follows covers one TCR beta chain sequence. The clone's antigen remains unknown. No base quality values were provided; no much bigger clone lies one nucleotide off. These data come from a study of T cell responses to AZD1222 COVID-19 vaccine (dated by TCRdb to the early 2020s). Turning to the overall study: TCR sequencing covered roughly 230 trial participants: roughly 200 given two doses of AZD1222 and approximately 25 given two doses of MenACWY control vaccine. Trial participants were enrolled by age into subgroups of 18-55, 56-69 and 70-plus years, and 148, 28 and 57 TCR-sequenced participants, respectively, were included in these subgroups. The study at large found these results: Spike-specific TCR breadth and depth rose significantly after two AZD1222 doses compared with day 0 and with MenACWY recipients. Conclusions about previously exposed vaccinees were limited because only 6 or 7 AZD1222 recipients were SARS-CoV-2 seropositive at baseline. The 56-69-year group was small, and its depth increase did not reach significance, likely because of low power. Epitopes outside the regions mutated in the B.1.351 and B.1.1.7 variants were reportedly recognized by nearly half of the unique spike-specific TCRs. CD4 TCRs associated with the vaccine covered the entire spike protein, and the dominant responses were in regions 160-218 and 743-854. Because no day 14 peak-response samples were available, the repertoires could be characterized only after the peak T cell response. Participants were mostly white British, with more females than males. The authors suggested clonal diversity may have been underestimated.

The germline V gene supplies CDR1 MNHEY and CDR2 SVGAGI. The CDR3 runs 14 residues from the cysteine to the phenylalanine. Of the read, only the CDR3 DNA is kept; its 42 bases are in frame from base 1. V drops 2 bases and J drops 5 bases, leaving 12 bases in between. What the time point label conveys for this sample: about 28 days (+/-7) after the second vaccine dose. Because spike-specific TCR depth and breadth did not differ between the two schedules, AZD1222 recipients who got a second dose at roughly 4 weeks were pooled with those who got a second dose at roughly 12 weeks. The vaccinee samples were drawn from two UK trials, COV001 and COV002, one of which was a single-blind randomized controlled phase 2/3 trial testing AZD1222 (ChAdOx1 nCoV-19) in healthy adults. For TCRbeta chain sequencing, PBMC samples from trial participants were taken at day 0 and at day 28 after the second dose. The CDR3 regions of human TCRbeta chains were analyzed by immunosequencing. Per the authors' processing: TCRs in the repertoires were matched against a reference library of SARS-CoV-2-specific TCRs that had been generated with the MIRA antigen-specificity platform. Breadth was defined as the fraction of unique TCRs that were SARS-CoV-2-associated, and depth was defined as the fraction of total T cells that were SARS-CoV-2-associated. Using the MIRA data, every spike-specific TCR was mapped to the spike region that the TCR reacted to and assigned to either a CD4 or a CD8 class. Log10-transformed breadth and depth values were compared by one-way ANOVA with Sidak's multiple comparisons tests. TCRdb mirrors the immuneACCESS table, restricted to in-frame sequences. Some clones are absent from its copies; in checked studies, under half trace to an unresolved V gene, and the reason for the others is unknown. That table furnishes V, J and clone size, whereas the DNA furnished D and trimming. This sample lists about 200,000 clones; approximately 95% were detected once. Around 1% of the sample lies in the top ten.

The specimen comprised peripheral blood, sampled 28 days after the second AZD1222 dose. The sequence is built from TRBV6-5 and TRBJ2-5, with a tentative D gene TRBD1 over 6 matching bases. The TCR sequence derives from an adult who received the AZD1222 COVID-19 vaccine. The CDR3 protein: CASSYKVGAETQYF. The nucleotide sequence reads as follows: TGTGCCAGCAGTTACAAAGTGGGGGCGGAGACCCAGTACTTC.